This T cell receptor beta chain was identified during a study of CXCR3-negative and CXCR3-positive naive CD8 T cells. Findings and limits, study-wide: Most assays were run on fresh PBMCs (CXCR3 expression partially decreased after cryopreservation). The study found more hydrophobic TRB CDR3s in CXCR3-positive naive cells than in CXCR3-negative naive cells. The study found that naive CXCR3-negative and CXCR3-positive cells shared TRBV-TRBJ usage, while memory cells differed. The study found comparably high diversity in both naive subsets and much lower diversity in memory CD8+ cells.

On this clonotype: Its antigen is undetermined.

Via 5' RACE with UMI labels, TRB cDNA libraries were prepared. TCRdb derives one entry per CDR3 protein from the 5' RACE reads, leaving out DNA. In total, the table holds about 130,000 distinct CDR3 sequences. From germline, CDR1 is SGHRS and CDR2 YFSETQ. CDR3 length equals 15 residues. Naive CD8+ T cells showed a CD45RO-CCR7+CD27+CD95- phenotype. The source is a human donor in good health. Some clones in this sample may be carry-over from other donors' samples. The rearrangement links TRBV5-1 to TRBJ1-1; with no DNA, the TCRdb D assignment of TRBD1 cannot be verified. Material: naive CXCR3+ CD8+ T cells from blood. Specified subset: CD45RO-CCR7+CD27+CD95- naive CD8+ T cells expressing CXCR3 (TNR3+). The chain's CDR3 is CASSSPPGGPTEAFF.